The clone carrying this T cell receptor beta chain appeared a few times. The antigen is not known. TCRdb independently ran MiXCR on the RT-PCR reads; one entry per CDR3 protein. The repertoire holds around 850,000 distinct CDR3 sequences, with less than 20% as singletons. Trimming at V came to 4 bases and at J to 6 bases, leaving 5 bases not matched to a gene. The CDR3 loop spans 14 amino acids. From germline, CDR1 is LNHNV and CDR2 YYDKDF (reference sequence). This specimen comes from a study of response to subunit inactivated influenza vaccine. Overall study results and limits: The authors put forward the suggestion that each seasonal influenza vaccination may bring in only a limited number of new T cells.

The TCR sequence derives from a man aged 45-65 years who received an inactivated influenza vaccine. The specimen comprised PBMCs from blood, sampled 4 to 6 days after vaccination. The chain links TRBV15 to TRBJ1-5; 8 positions match TRBD1. The CDR3 is CATSTTGGSQPQHF. The CDR3 DNA follows: TGTGCCACCAGCACCACAGGGGGGAGTCAGCCCCAGCATTTT.